The source of this TCR beta chain is a study of shared clonotypes between healthy human individuals. Overall study results and limits: Naive subsets generally exceeded memory subsets in estimated richness.

The germline gives CDR1 LNHDA, CDR2 SQIVND (reference sequence). The CDR3 is made up of 16 amino acids. Trimming cost V 6 bases and J 1 base; bases outside gene matches: 9. On this clone itself: Its antigen is not identified.

Every one of the donors was a Caucasian adult that lived in Nashville, Tennessee. Some clones are missing from TCRdb's copy, which holds only in-frame ones; the method was immunoSEQ multiplex PCR. The sample lists roughly 2 million clones; over 85% were seen once. The chain is built from TRBV19 and TRBJ2-1; TRBD1 agrees at 7 bases. Sequenced sample: naive CD4+ T cells sorted from blood. The subset here: CD45RA+ positively selected. The origin of this receptor is a man between 18 and 29 years old in good health. The CDR3 bases are TGTGCCAGTAGGGACAGGTCAAGGGGATCCTACAATGAGCAGTTCTTC. Its translation: CASRDRSRGSYNEQFF.